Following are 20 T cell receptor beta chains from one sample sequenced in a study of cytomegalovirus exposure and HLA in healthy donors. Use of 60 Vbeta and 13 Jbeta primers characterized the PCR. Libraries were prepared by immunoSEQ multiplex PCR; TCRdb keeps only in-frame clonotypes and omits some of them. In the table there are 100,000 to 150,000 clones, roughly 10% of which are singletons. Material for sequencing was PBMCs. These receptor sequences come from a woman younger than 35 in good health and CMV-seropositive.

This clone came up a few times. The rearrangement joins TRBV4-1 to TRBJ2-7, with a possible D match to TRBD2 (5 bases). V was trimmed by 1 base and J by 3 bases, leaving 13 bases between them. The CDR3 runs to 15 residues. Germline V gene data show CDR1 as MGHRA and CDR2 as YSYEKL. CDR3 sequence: CASSQASGSFYEQYF. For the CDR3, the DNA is TGCGCCAGCAGCCAAGCGAGCGGTTCCTTCTACGAGCAGTACTTC.

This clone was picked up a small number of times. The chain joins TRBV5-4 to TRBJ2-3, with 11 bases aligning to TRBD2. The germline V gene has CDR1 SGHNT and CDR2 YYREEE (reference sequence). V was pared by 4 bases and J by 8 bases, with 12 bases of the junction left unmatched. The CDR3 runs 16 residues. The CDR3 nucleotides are TGTGCCAGCAGCCTTGATCTAGCGGGAGGTGGAGGTACGCAGTATTTT. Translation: CASSLDLAGGGGTQYF.

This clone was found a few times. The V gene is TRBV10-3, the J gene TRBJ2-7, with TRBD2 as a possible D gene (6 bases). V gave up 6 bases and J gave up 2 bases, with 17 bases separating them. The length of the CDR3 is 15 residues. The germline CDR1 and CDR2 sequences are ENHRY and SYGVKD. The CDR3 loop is CAIRTTLAGPYEQYF. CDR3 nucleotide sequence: TGTGCCATCAGGACGACTTTGGCGGGACCCTACGAGCAGTACTTC.

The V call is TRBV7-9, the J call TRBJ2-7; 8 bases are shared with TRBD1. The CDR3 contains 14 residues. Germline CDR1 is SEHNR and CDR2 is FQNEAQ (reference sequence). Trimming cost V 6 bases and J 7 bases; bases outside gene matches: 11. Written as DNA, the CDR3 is TGTGCCAGCAGTTCTATCGACAGGGGTCGAGAGCAGTACTTC. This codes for CASSSIDRGREQYF. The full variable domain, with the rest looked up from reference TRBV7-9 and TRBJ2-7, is DTGVSQNPRHKITKRGQNVTFRCDPISEHNRLYWYRQTLGQGPEFLTYFQNEAQLEKSRLLSDRFSAERPKGSFSTLEIQRTEQGDSAMYLCASSSIDRGREQYFGPGTRLTVT.

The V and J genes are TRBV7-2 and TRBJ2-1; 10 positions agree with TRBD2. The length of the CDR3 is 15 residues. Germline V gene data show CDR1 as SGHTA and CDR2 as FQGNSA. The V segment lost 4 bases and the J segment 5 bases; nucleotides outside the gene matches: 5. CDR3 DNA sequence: TGTGCCAGCAGCTCCTTAGCGGGAGGAAACAATGAGCAGTTCTTC. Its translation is CASSSLAGGNNEQFF.

CDR3 region: CASSLVGSGRGSTDTQYF. The CDR3 DNA follows: TGTGCCAGCAGCTTAGTAGGTAGCGGGAGGGGAAGCACAGATACGCAGTATTTT. The chain uses TRBV11-3 and TRBJ2-3; 11 nucleotides agree with TRBD2. The CDR3 sequence is 18 residues long. The germline V gene encodes CDR1 SGHNT and CDR2 YENEEA. The V gene end was trimmed by 1 base and the J gene end by 0 bases; junction bases not matched to a gene: 6.

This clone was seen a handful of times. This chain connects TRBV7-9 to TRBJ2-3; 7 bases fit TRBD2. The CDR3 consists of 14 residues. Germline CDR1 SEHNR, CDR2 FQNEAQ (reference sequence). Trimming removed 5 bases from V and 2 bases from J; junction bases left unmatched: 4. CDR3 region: CASSSSGFTDTQYF. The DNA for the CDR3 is TGTGCCAGCAGCAGTAGCGGGTTCACAGATACGCAGTATTTT.

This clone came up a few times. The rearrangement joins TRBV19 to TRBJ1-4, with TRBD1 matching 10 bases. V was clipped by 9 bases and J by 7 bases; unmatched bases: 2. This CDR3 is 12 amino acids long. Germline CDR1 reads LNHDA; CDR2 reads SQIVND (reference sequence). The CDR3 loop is CASRQGAEKLFF. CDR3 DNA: TGTGCCAGCCGACAGGGGGCTGAAAAACTGTTTTTT.

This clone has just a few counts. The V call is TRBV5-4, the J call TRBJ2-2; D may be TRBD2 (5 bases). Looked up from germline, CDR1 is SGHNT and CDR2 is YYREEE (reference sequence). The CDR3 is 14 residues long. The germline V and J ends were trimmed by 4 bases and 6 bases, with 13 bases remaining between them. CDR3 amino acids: CASSPQTGSGELFF. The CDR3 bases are TGTGCCAGCAGCCCCCAAACGGGGTCCGGGGAGCTGTTTTTT.

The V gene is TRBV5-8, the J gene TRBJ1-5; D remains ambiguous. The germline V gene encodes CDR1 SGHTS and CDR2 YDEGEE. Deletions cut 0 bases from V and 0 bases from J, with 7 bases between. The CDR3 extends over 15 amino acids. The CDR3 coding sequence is TGTGCCAGCAGCTTGGGTCAGTATAGCAATCAGCCCCAGCATTTT. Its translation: CASSLGQYSNQPQHF.

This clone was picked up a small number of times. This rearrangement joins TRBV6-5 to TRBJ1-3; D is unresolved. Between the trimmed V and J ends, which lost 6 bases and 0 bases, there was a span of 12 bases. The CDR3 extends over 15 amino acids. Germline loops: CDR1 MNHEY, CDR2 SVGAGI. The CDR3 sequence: CASSRDWSSGNTIYF. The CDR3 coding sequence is TGTGCCAGCAGCCGCGACTGGAGCTCTGGAAACACCATATATTTT.

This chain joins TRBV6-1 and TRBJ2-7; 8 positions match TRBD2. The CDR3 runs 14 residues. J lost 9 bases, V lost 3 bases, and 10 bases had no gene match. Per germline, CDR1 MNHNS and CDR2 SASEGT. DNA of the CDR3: TGTGCCAGCAGTGATCACGGGAGGGGGGTTCGGCAGTACTTC. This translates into CASSDHGRGVRQYF.

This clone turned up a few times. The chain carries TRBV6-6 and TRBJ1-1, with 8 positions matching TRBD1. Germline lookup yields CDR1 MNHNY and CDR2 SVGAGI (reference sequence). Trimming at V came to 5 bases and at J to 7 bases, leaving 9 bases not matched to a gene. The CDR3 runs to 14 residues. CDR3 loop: CASSDRGEMSEAFF. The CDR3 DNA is TGTGCCAGCAGTGACAGGGGAGAAATGAGTGAAGCTTTCTTT.

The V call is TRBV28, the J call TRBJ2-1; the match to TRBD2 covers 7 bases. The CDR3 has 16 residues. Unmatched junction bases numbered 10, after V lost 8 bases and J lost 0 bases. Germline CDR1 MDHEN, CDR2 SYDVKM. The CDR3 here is CASSGGTASSYNEQFF. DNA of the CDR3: TGTGCCAGCTCCGGGGGGACGGCTAGCTCCTACAATGAGCAGTTCTTC.

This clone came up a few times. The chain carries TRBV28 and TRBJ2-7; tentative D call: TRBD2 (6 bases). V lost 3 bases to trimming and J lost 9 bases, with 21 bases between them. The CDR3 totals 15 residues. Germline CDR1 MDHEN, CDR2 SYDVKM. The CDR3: CASSLARGPLRGQYF. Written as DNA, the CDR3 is TGTGCCAGCAGTTTGGCGCGGGGCCCCCTACGAGGGCAGTACTTC.

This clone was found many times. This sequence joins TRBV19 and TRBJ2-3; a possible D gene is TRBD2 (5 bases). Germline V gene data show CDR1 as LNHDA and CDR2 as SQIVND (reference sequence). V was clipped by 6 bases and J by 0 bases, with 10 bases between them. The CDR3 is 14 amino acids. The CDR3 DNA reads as TGTGCCAGTAGAGTCCGGACTAGCACAGATACGCAGTATTTT. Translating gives CASRVRTSTDTQYF.

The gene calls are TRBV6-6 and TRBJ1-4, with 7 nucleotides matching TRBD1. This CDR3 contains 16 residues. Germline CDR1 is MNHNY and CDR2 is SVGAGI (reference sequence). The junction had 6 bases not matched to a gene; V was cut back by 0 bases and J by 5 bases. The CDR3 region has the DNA TGTGCCAGCAGTTACTCCATGTCACAGGGGAATGAAAAACTGTTTTTT. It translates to CASSYSMSQGNEKLFF.

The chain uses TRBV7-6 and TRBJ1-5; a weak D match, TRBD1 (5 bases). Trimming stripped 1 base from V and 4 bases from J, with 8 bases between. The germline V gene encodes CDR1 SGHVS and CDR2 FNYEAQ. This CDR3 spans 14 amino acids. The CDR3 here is CASSLGSGNQPQHF. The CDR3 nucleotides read TGTGCCAGCAGCTTAGGATCAGGGAATCAGCCCCAGCATTTT.

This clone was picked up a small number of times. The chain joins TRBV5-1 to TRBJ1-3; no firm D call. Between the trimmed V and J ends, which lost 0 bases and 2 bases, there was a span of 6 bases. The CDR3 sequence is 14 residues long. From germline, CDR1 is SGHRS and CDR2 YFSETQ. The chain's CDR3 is CASSLGGTGNTIYF. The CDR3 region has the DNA TGCGCCAGCAGCTTGGGAGGGACTGGAAACACCATATATTTT.

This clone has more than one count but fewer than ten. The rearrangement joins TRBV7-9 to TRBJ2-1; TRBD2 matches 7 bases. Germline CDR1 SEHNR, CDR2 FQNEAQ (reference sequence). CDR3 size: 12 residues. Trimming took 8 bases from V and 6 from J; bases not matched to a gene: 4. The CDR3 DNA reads TGTGCCAGCGGGGGGGGGTTCAATGAGCAGTTCTTC. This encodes CASGGGFNEQFF.